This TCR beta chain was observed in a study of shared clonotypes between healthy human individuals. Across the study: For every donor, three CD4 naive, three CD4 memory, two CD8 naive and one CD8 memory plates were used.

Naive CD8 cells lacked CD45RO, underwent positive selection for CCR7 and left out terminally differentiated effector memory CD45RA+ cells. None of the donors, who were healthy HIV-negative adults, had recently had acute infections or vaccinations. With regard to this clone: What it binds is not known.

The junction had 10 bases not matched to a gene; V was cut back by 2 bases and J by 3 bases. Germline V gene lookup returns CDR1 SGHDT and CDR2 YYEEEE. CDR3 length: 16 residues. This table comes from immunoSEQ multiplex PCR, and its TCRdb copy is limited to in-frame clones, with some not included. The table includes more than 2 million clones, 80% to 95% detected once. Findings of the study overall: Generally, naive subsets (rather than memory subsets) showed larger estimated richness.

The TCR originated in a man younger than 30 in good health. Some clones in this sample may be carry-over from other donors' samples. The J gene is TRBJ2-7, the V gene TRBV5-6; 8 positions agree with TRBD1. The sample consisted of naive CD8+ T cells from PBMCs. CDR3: CASSFLPGQEIYEQYF. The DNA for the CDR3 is TGTGCCAGCAGCTTTCTTCCGGGACAGGAAATCTACGAGCAGTACTTC.